The 3 T cell receptor beta chains given below trace back to one sample, sequenced in a study of shared T cell receptors in the human thymus (dated by TCRdb to 2020 to 2023). The library was generated by the immunoSEQ multiplex PCR assay. Here the immuneACCESS table is served through TCRdb, limited to in-frame sequences with V and J called. Missing clones are a known gap in these copies; in checked studies unresolved V genes cover under half, and the rest lacks a known reason. Present in this sample are 700,000 or so clones, over 75% of which were seen just once. The ten largest account for 0.008% to 0.011% of the sample. The data were also submitted as part of a second study, on human thymus T cells.

The sequenced material came from thymocytes. These receptors all stem from a girl under two years old with a congenital heart defect. Donor details come from another sample of the same person, matched by shared clones.

This chain connects TRBV5-1 to TRBJ2-7; weak D call: TRBD1 (6 bases). The CDR3 is 14 amino acids. Between the trimmed V and J ends, which lost 0 bases and 3 bases, there was a span of 10 bases. In germline, CDR1 is SGHRS, CDR2 YFSETQ. The CDR3 protein is CASSLGRGHYEQYF. In DNA form, the CDR3 reads TGCGCCAGCAGCTTGGGCAGGGGACACTACGAGCAGTACTTC.

The chain has TRBV5-1 and TRBJ2-5; the D is unclear. CDR3 length equals 17 residues. CDR1 is SGHRS, CDR2 YFSETQ, per germline. The germline V and J ends were trimmed by 2 bases and 0 bases, with 17 bases remaining between them. CDR3 sequence reads: CASSLFDTTSNQETQYF. In DNA, the CDR3 is TGCGCCAGCAGCTTATTCGACACGACAAGTAACCAAGAGACCCAGTACTTC.

This clone has just one count. The rearrangement uses TRBV6-1 and TRBJ1-6; D is perhaps TRBD1 (5 bases). V lost 1 base and J lost 1, with 11 bases in between. The CDR3 is made up of 17 amino acids. Germline loops: CDR1 MNHNS, CDR2 SASEGT. The chain's CDR3 is CASSEVSGVSYNSPLHF. The DNA of the CDR3 is TGTGCCAGCAGTGAAGTGTCGGGGGTTTCCTATAATTCACCCCTCCACTTT.